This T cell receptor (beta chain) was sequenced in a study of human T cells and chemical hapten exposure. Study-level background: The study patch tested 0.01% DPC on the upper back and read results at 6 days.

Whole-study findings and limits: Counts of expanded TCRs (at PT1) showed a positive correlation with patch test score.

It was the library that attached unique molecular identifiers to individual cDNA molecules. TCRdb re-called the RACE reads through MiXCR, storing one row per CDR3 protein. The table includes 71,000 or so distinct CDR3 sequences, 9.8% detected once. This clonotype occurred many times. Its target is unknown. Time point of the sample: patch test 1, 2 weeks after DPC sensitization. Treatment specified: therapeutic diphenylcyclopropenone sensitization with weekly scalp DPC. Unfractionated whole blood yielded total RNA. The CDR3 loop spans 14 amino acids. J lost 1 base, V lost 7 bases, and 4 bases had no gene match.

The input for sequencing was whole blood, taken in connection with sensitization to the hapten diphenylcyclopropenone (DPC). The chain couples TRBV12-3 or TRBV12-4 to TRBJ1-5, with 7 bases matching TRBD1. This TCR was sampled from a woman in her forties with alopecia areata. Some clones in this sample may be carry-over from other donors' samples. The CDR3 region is CASTGTVSNQPQHF. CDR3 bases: TGTGCCAGCACCGGGACAGTAAGCAATCAGCCCCAGCATTTT.